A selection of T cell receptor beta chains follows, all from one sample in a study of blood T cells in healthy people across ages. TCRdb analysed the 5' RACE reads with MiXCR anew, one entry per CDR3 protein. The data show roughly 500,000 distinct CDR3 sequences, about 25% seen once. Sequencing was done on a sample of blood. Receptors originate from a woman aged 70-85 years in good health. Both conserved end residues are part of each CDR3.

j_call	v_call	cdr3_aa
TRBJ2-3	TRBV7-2	CASSPSVGTDTQYF
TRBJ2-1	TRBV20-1	CSAPLPQRGYNEQFF
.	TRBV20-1	CSARGGTSLNEQFF
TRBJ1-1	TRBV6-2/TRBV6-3	CASSYSFWPDTEAFF
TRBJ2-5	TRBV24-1	CATQGDLGTQYF
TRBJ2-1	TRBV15	CATSTLAGGNNEQFF
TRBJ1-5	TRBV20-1	CSATRTGGQPQHF
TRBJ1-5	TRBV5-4	CASSSGDRGGNQPQHF
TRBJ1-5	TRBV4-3	CASSQDLGGLQPQHF
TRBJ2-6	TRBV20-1	CSAAVPSGANVLTF
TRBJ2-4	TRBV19	CASRTGGNIQYF
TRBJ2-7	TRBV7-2	CASSLDGGGAREQYF
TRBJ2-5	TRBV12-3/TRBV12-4	CASSPPGLAATQYF
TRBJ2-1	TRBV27	CASVTGTHRGEQFF
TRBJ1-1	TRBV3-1	CASSPTTGLINTEAFF
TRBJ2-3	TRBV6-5	CASRSGLAGTDAQYF